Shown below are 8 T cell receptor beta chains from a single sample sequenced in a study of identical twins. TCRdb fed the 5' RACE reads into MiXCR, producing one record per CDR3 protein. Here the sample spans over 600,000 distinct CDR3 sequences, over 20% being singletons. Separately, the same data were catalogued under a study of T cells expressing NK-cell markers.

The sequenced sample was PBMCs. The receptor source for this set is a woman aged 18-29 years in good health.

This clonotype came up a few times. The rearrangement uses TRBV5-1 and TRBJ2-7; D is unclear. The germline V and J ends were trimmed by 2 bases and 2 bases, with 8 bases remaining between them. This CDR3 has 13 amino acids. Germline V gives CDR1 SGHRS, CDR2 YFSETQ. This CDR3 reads CASSFEPPYEQYF. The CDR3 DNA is TGCGCCAGCAGCTTTGAGCCCCCCTACGAGCAGTACTTC.

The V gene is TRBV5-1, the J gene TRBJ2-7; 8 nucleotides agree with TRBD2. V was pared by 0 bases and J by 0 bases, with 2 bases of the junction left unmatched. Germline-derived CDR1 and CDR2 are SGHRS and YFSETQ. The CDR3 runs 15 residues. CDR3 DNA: TGCGCCAGCAGCTTGGGACTAGCGAACTCCTACGAGCAGTACTTC. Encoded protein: CASSLGLANSYEQYF. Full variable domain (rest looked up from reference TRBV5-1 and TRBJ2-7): KAGVTQTPRYLIKTRGQQVTLSCSPISGHRSVSWYQQTPGQGLQFLFEYFSETQRNKGNFPGRFSGRQFSNSRSEMNVSTLELGDSALYLCASSLGLANSYEQYFGPGTRLTVT.

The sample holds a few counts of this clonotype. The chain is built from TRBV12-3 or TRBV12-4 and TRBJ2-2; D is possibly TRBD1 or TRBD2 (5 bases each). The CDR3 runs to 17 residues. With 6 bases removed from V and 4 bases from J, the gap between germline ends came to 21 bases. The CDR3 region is CASRPGRLLSGTGELFF. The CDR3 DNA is TGTGCCAGCAGGCCGGGACGTCTGCTTTCGGGCACCGGGGAGCTGTTTTTT.

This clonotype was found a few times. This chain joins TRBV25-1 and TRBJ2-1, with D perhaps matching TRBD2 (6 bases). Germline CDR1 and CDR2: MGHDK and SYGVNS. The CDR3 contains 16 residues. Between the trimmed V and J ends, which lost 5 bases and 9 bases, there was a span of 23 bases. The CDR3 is CASSIQTRGLDTEQFF. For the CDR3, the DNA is TGTGCCAGCAGTATTCAAACTCGGGGGTTGGATACTGAGCAGTTCTTC.

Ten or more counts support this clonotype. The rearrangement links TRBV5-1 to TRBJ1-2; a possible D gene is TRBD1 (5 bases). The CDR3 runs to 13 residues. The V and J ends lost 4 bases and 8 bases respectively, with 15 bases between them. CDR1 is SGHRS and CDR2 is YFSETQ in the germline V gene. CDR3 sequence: CASSNIQGDGYTF. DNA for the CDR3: TGCGCCAGCAGCAACATCCAGGGAGACGGCTACACCTTC.

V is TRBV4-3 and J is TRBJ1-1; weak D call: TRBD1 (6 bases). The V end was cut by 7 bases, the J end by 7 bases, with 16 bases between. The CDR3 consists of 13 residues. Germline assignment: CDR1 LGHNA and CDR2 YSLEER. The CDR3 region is CASKLQGGDEAFF. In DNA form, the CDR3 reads TGCGCCAGCAAGTTACAGGGAGGCGATGAAGCTTTCTTT.

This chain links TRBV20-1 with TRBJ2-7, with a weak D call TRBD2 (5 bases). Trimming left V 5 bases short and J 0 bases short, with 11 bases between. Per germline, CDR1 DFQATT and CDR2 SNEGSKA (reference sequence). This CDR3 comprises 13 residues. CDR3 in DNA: TGCAGTGCTCTGCTTAGCGCCTCCTACGAGCAGTACTTC. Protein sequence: CSALLSASYEQYF.

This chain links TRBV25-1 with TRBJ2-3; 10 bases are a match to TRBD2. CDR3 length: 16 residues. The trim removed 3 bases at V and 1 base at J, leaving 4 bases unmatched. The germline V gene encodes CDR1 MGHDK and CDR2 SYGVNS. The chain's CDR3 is CASSELLAGRTDTQYF. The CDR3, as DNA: TGTGCCAGCAGTGAGCTACTAGCGGGGCGCACAGATACGCAGTATTTT.